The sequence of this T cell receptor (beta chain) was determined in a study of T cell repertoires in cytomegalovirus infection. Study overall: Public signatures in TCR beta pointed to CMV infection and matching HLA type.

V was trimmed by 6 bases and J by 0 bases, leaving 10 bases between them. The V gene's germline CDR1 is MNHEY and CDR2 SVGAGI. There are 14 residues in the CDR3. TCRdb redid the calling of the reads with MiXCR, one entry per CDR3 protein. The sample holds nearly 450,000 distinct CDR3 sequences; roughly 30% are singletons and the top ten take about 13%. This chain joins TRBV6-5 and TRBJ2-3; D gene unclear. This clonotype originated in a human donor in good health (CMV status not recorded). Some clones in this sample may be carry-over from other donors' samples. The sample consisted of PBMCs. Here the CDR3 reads CASRKTASTDTQYF. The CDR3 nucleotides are TGTGCCAGCAGAAAAACTGCTAGCACAGATACGCAGTATTTT.